This TCR beta chain stems from a study of blood T cell repertoires in COVID-19. For the study at large: PBMCs, B-cell-depleted T cells, or T cells were the source of the cDNA or gDNA that made up the material.

The trim removed 3 bases at V and 5 bases at J, leaving 2 bases unmatched. The CDR3 contains 13 residues. Per the authors' pipeline: Reference gene primer amplification yielded estimated nucleated cell counts. Some clones are missing from TCRdb's copy, which holds only in-frame ones; the method was immunoSEQ multiplex PCR. V and J calls plus clone size are reproduced from that table; the DNA served to infer D and trimming. The sample has roughly 230,000 clones, approximately 85% seen once. Adults between about 18 and 95 years of age took part from 24 US areas. Which cohort a participant joined came from the clinical history participants gave.

The chain combines TRBV12-3 or TRBV12-4 with TRBJ2-5; the match to TRBD2 covers 8 bases. This receptor was identified in a woman in her forties or fifties who had been exposed to COVID-19. The sequencing sample was made of PBMCs or T cells enriched from blood (not recorded which). The CDR3 is CASSFGGDETQYF. The CDR3 nucleotides are TGTGCCAGCAGTTTCGGGGGGGATGAGACCCAGTACTTC.